This T cell receptor (beta chain) comes out of a study of T cells expressing NK-cell markers. TCRdb reprocessed the 5' RACE reads and reports one entry per CDR3 protein, with no DNA. Its table lists over 200,000 distinct CDR3 sequences. Germline values: CDR1 SGHDT, CDR2 YYEEEE. The CDR3 loop spans 14 amino acids. The TCR originated in a man younger than 35 in good health. The material sequenced was blood T cells: a sorted CD56 or NKG2C T cell subset, CD4+ or CD8+ T cells, or bulk PBMC T cells (not recorded which). This chain uses TRBV5-6 with TRBJ2-2; there is no DNA to check the TCRdb D call of TRBD2. The CDR3 protein is CASSLDGGAGELFF.